These 7 T cell receptor beta chains came from one sample sequenced in a study of read filtering for tumor transcriptome and immune sequencing. This library used about 400 ng RNA and molecular barcoded adaptors spanning alpha/delta and beta/gamma chains. TCRdb processed the reads anew with MiXCR; each CDR3 protein has one entry. The sample records around 50,000 distinct CDR3 sequences, about 20% being singletons. Material: a population of CD138-negative cells sorted from bone marrow. These receptors were collected from a donor older than 35 with multiple myeloma.

This clonotype was detected many times. The chain joins TRBV29-1 to TRBJ2-1; TRBD1 is a possible D gene (7 bases). The CDR3 runs to 15 residues. V was pared by 4 bases and J by 0 bases, with 13 bases between. From germline, CDR1 is SQVTM and CDR2 ANQGSEA. This CDR3 is CSVGGRDSSYNEQFF. CDR3 coding DNA: TGCAGCGTTGGGGGGCGGGACAGCTCCTACAATGAGCAGTTCTTC.

This clonotype has ten or more counts. The chain has TRBV9 and TRBJ1-5, with a weak D call TRBD1 (6 bases). Looked up from germline, CDR1 is SGDLS and CDR2 is YYNGEE. The ends were cut back, 0 bases at V and 3 bases at J, with 7 bases in the middle. The CDR3 is made up of 14 amino acids. The CDR3: CASSVGQDNQPQHF. CDR3 DNA sequence: TGTGCCAGCAGCGTAGGACAGGACAATCAGCCCCAGCATTTT.

The chain carries TRBV4-2 and TRBJ1-2; D is ambiguous. Trimming stripped 2 bases from V and 8 bases from J, with 15 bases between. From germline, CDR1 is LGHNA and CDR2 YNFKEQ. This CDR3 spans 14 amino acids. The CDR3 protein is CASSQRWVAKGYTF. The CDR3 DNA follows: TGTGCCAGCAGCCAACGTTGGGTGGCAAAGGGCTACACCTTC.

This clonotype was detected many times. V usage is TRBV28 and J usage is TRBJ2-2; weak D call: TRBD1 (7 bases). V was clipped by 8 bases and J by 3 bases, with 13 bases between them. CDR1 and CDR2 (germline): MDHEN, SYDVKM. The CDR3 sequence is 14 residues long. CDR3 nucleotide sequence: TGTGCCAGCTTGACAGGGACTGACACCGGGGAGCTGTTTTTT. Protein product: CASLTGTDTGELFF.

This clonotype was counted only a few times. A much bigger clone sits one base away, suggesting this may be a read error. The CDR3 DNA reads TGTGCCAGTCGGAGGGCTGCCTCCTACGGGCAGTACTTC. Its protein product is CASRRAASYGQYF. V and J are TRBV12-3 or TRBV12-4 and TRBJ2-7; D might be TRBD2 (6 bases). The CDR3 loop spans 13 amino acids.

In this sample, this clonotype turned up many times. The V and J genes are TRBV11-2 and TRBJ2-7; 9 bases are a match to TRBD1. This CDR3 is 16 amino acids long. Germline values: CDR1 SGHAT, CDR2 FQNNGV. The V gene end was trimmed by 5 bases and the J gene end by 6 bases; junction bases not matched to a gene: 14. The CDR3 nucleotides read TGTGCCAGCAGCCCGGTTAAGACAGGGGGATTGGGCGAGCAGTACTTC. This gives the protein CASSPVKTGGLGEQYF.

Worth noting for this clonotype: This may come from a read error, since a much larger clone is one base off. The CDR3 reads CASSYSGTSGYEQCF. CDR3 in DNA: TGTGCCAGCAGTTACTCGGGGACTAGCGGCTACGAGCAGTGCTTC. The chain links TRBV6-6 to TRBJ2-7, with TRBD2 identical over 11 bases. CDR3 length: 15 amino acids. The V gene's germline CDR1 is MNHNY and CDR2 SVGAGI (reference sequence).